These 20 T cell receptor beta chains were all obtained from the same sample, sequenced in a study of CD4+ T cells in melanoma (dated by TCRdb to the early 2020s). Library method: the immunoSEQ multiplex PCR assay. Drawn from immuneACCESS, this table holds only the in-frame rearrangements with V and J called that TCRdb kept. Clones are partly lost; checked studies trace under half to an unresolved V gene and leave the rest unexplained. The sample table lists around 14,000 clones, under 80% of them with a count of one. Less than 20% of the sample rests with the top ten. Source material: cells from a culture (not recorded whether cultured in vitro). These receptors were obtained from a human donor with melanoma.

This chain joins TRBV7-2 and TRBJ1-1, with unresolved D. The CDR3 sequence is 12 residues long. CDR1 is SGHTA and CDR2 is FQGNSA in the germline V gene. Deletions cut 2 bases from V and 7 bases from J, with 8 bases between. The CDR3 is CASSLSLSEAFF. The CDR3 DNA reads TGTGCCAGCAGCTTATCCCTTAGTGAAGCTTTCTTT.

This clone was detected only a few times. CDR3: CASSPGQVYGYTF. In DNA, the CDR3 is TGTGCCAGCAGTCCTGGACAGGTTTATGGCTACACCTTC. V and J are TRBV2 and TRBJ1-2; 7 bases match TRBD1. The V segment lost 5 bases and the J segment 5 bases; nucleotides outside the gene matches: 5. Germline V gives CDR1 SNHLY, CDR2 FYNNEI. The CDR3 spans 13 residues. Filled out from reference TRBV2 and TRBJ1-2, the complete variable domain reads EPEVTQTPSHQVTQMGQEVILRCVPISNHLYFYWYRQILGQKVEFLVSFYNNEISEKSEIFDDQFSVERPDGSNFTLKIRSTKLEDSAMYFCASSPGQVYGYTFGSGTRLTVV.

The chain joins TRBV6-1 to TRBJ2-1; maybe TRBD2 (6 bases). Germline V CDR1 and CDR2: MNHNS, SASEGT. V was clipped by 3 bases and J by 12 bases, with 12 bases between them. The CDR3 contains 12 residues. CDR3: CASSERGSRQFF. CDR3 DNA: TGTGCCAGCAGTGAGCGGGGTAGTCGGCAGTTCTTC.

The chain recombines TRBV30 with TRBJ1-4, with D hard to call. CDR1 and CDR2 from the germline V gene are GTSNPN and SVGIG (reference sequence). Trimming pared 5 bases from V and 0 bases from J, leaving 16 bases between. The CDR3 is made up of 16 amino acids. CDR3: CAWGSGLLATNEKLFF. The CDR3 DNA follows: TGTGCCTGGGGGAGTGGGTTATTAGCAACTAATGAAAAACTGTTTTTT.

The J gene is TRBJ1-3, the V gene TRBV5-1; D gene ambiguous. Germline lookup yields CDR1 SGHRS and CDR2 YFSETQ. The V and J ends lost 2 bases and 8 bases respectively, with 11 bases between them. The length of the CDR3 is 13 residues. The chain's CDR3 is CASSFSGEDTIYF. As DNA, the CDR3 is TGCGCCAGCAGCTTCAGTGGGGAGGACACCATATATTTT.

The rearrangement links TRBV30 to TRBJ1-1; D unresolved. V was trimmed by 5 bases and J by 1 base, leaving 14 bases between them. Germline loops: CDR1 GTSNPN, CDR2 SVGIG (reference sequence). This CDR3 has 14 residues. CDR3: CAWDRWGGNTEAFF. In DNA, the CDR3 is TGTGCCTGGGACCGTTGGGGAGGGAACACTGAAGCTTTCTTT.

This chain joins TRBV18 and TRBJ1-4; 8 nucleotides line up with TRBD1. CDR3 length: 15 amino acids. In germline, CDR1 is KGHSH, CDR2 LQKENI. Germline trimming cut 4 bases from V and 6 bases from J; bases unmatched to any gene: 7. The CDR3 loop reads CASSLLQGDDEKLFF. The CDR3 coding sequence is TGTGCCAGCTCACTCCTACAGGGGGACGATGAAAAACTGTTTTTT.

This chain joins TRBV5-1 and TRBJ2-1, with 9 bases lining up with TRBD1. CDR3 length: 14 amino acids. Unmatched junction bases numbered 3, after V lost 0 bases and J lost 8 bases. Germline V lookup: CDR1 SGHRS, CDR2 YFSETQ. This CDR3 is CASSLGDRVYEQFF. The CDR3 DNA is TGCGCCAGCAGCTTGGGGGACAGGGTGTATGAGCAGTTCTTC.

This clone has just one count. This chain joins TRBV19 and TRBJ1-4; D gene uncertain. This CDR3 has 17 amino acids. Per germline, CDR1 LNHDA and CDR2 SQIVND (reference sequence). V dropped 2 bases and J dropped 4 bases, with 17 bases sitting between them. The CDR3 coding sequence is TGTGCCAGTAGTATAACGCCGGTGTTGGGGATTAATGAAAAACTGTTTTTT. This sequence encodes CASSITPVLGINEKLFF.

V is TRBV7-9 and J is TRBJ1-3; D is unclear. Germline V CDR1 and CDR2: SEHNR, FQNEAQ (reference sequence). Trimming took 1 base from V and 0 from J, leaving 7 bases between them. CDR3 length equals 15 residues. The CDR3 nucleotides are TGTGCCAGCAGCTTAGAGAGGTACTCTGGAAACACCATATATTTT. This translates into CASSLERYSGNTIYF.

This clone has a single count. The chain recombines TRBV7-3 with TRBJ2-3; the match to TRBD2 covers 13 bases. CDR1 is SGHTA and CDR2 is FQGTGA in the germline V gene. V gave up 4 bases and J gave up 1 base; unmatched junction bases: 2. CDR3 length: 16 amino acids. The CDR3 sequence: CASSYGTSGGTDTQYF. In nucleotides, the CDR3 is TGTGCCAGCAGCTACGGGACTAGCGGGGGCACAGATACGCAGTATTTT.

This clone was detected only a few times. This sequence joins TRBV14 and TRBJ1-1, with D possibly matching TRBD1 (5 bases). The CDR3 length is 13 residues. Germline values: CDR1 SGHDN, CDR2 FVKESK. The ends were cut back, 0 bases at V and 3 bases at J, with 5 bases in the middle. In DNA form, the CDR3 reads TGTGCCAGCAGCCAAGACAGGGACACTGAAGCTTTCTTT. It translates to CASSQDRDTEAFF.

J is TRBJ1-5 and V is TRBV30, with no clear D. CDR3 length equals 12 residues. V was clipped by 1 base and J by 9 bases, with 10 bases between them. The germline V gene has CDR1 GTSNPN and CDR2 SVGIG (reference sequence). CDR3 nucleotide sequence: TGTGCCTGGAGTGCCGGTGGTGGGCCCCAGCATTTT. It yields the protein CAWSAGGGPQHF.

The chain links TRBV5-1 to TRBJ1-1; 8 bases align to TRBD1. The V gene end was trimmed by 1 base and the J gene end by 4 bases; junction bases not matched to a gene: 6. This CDR3 has 15 amino acids. CDR1 SGHRS and CDR2 YFSETQ come from the germline V gene. The CDR3 is CASSLRPRGLTEAFF. The CDR3 coding sequence is TGCGCCAGCAGCTTGCGGCCCAGGGGGCTCACTGAAGCTTTCTTT.

This clone was observed a handful of times. This chain uses TRBV7-6 with TRBJ1-3; the D is unclear. Germline V gives CDR1 SGHVS, CDR2 FNYEAQ. V was shortened by 3 bases and J by 1 base, with 7 bases between the two germline ends. The CDR3 has 14 amino acids. The CDR3: CASSLGMSGNTIYF. Here the CDR3 DNA reads TGTGCCAGCAGCTTGGGGATGTCTGGAAACACCATATATTTT. Filled out from reference TRBV7-6 and TRBJ1-3, the complete variable domain reads GAGVSQSPRYKVTKRGQDVALRCDPISGHVSLYWYRQALGQGPEFLTYFNYEAQQDKSGLPNDRFSAERPEGSISTLTIQRTEQRDSAMYRCASSLGMSGNTIYFGEGSWLTVV.

DNA of the CDR3: TGTGCCAGCAGCTTAGGCGGGACACCCACAGATACGCAGTATTTT. Its translation: CASSLGGTPTDTQYF. V and J are TRBV7-8 and TRBJ2-3, with D perhaps given as TRBD1 or TRBD2 (6 bases each). The CDR3 runs 15 residues. CDR1 is SGHVS and CDR2 is FQNEAQ in the germline V gene. V gave up 1 base and J gave up 2 bases, with 10 bases separating them. The entire variable domain, with the rest obtained from reference TRBV7-8 and TRBJ2-3, is as follows: GAGVSQSPRYKVAKRGQDVALRCDPISGHVSLFWYQQALGQGPEFLTYFQNEAQLDKSGLPSDRFFAERPEGSVSTLKIQRTQQEDSAVYLCASSLGGTPTDTQYFGPGTRLTVL.

The chain joins TRBV18 to TRBJ1-2; the D gene is possibly TRBD1 (5 bases). The CDR3 runs 15 residues. V was shortened by 3 bases and J by 6 bases, with 17 bases between the two germline ends. Germline CDR1 reads KGHSH; CDR2 reads LQKENI. CDR3 amino acids: CASSPIGGRLDGYTF. CDR3 coding DNA: TGTGCCAGCTCACCTATCGGGGGTAGGCTTGATGGCTACACCTTC.

J is TRBJ1-5 and V is TRBV6-6; 9 bases line up with TRBD1. From germline, CDR1 is MNHNY and CDR2 SVGAGI (reference sequence). The V segment lost 7 bases and the J segment 5 bases; nucleotides outside the gene matches: 6. This CDR3 comprises 14 residues. The CDR3 region is CASTEDRGYQPQHF. The CDR3 region has the DNA TGTGCCAGCACCGAGGACAGGGGATATCAGCCCCAGCATTTT.

The V and J genes are TRBV9 and TRBJ1-1; possibly TRBD1 for D (5 bases). Germline V CDR1 and CDR2: SGDLS, YYNGEE. The CDR3 is 14 amino acids. V shed 0 bases and J shed 4 bases, with 10 bases lying between them. The CDR3 region has the DNA TGTGCCAGCAGCGTAGGGGTCGGGGGCACTGAAGCTTTCTTT. Translated, it gives CASSVGVGGTEAFF.

The chain carries TRBV7-2 and TRBJ1-2; weak D call: TRBD1 (5 bases). Trimming pared 5 bases from V and 8 bases from J, leaving 27 bases between. This CDR3 is built from 17 residues. Looked up from germline, CDR1 is SGHTA and CDR2 is FQGNSA. The CDR3 protein is CASSHRRGTGSGVGYTF. CDR3 bases: TGTGCCAGCAGCCACCGGCGGGGTACAGGTAGTGGGGTAGGCTACACCTTC.